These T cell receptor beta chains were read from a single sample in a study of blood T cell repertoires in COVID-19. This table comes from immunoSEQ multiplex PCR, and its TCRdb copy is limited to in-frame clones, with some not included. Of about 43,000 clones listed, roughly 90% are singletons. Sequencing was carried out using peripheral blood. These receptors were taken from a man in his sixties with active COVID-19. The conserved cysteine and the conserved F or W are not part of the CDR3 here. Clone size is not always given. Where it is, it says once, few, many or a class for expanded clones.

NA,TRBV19,ASKVEDNYGYT
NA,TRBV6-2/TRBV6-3,ASSYATGGLGTEAF
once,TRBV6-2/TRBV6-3,ASSYTSGNTDTQY
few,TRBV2,ARGLAGANTGELF
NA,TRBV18,ASSPPGQGINEQF
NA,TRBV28,ASSFEGYEQY
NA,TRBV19,ASSSGQKLTGELF
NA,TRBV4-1,ASSQVRGGLNYGYT
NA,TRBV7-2,ASSLGLASSYEQY
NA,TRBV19,ASRKFGTGGETQY
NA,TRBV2,ASRDSMNTEAF
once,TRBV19,ASSIFPLTSGSTYYNEQF
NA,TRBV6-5,ASDGRYFYGYT
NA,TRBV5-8,ASSLDSSSYNSPLH
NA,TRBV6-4,ASSHRERAKNIQY